These 21 T cell receptor beta chains share one sample of origin, sequenced in a study of T-cell reconstitution after alpha-beta-depleted transplantation in children. Unique molecular identifiers were incorporated when the TCRbeta library was constructed. TCRdb reprocessed the PCR reads with MiXCR, giving one entry per CDR3 protein. Of 97,000 or so distinct CDR3 sequences listed, 7.5% to 9.5% are singletons. The material was PBMCs, obtained before TCRalphabeta/CD19-depleted stem cell transplant. These receptors all stem from a boy aged 2 to 10 with acute lymphoblastic leukemia, due to receive a stem cell transplant.

The V call is TRBV7-2, the J call TRBJ1-1; possible D gene TRBD1, 6 bases. The V gene's germline CDR1 is SGHTA and CDR2 FQGNSA. The CDR3 spans 13 residues. Trimming took 5 bases from V and 7 from J, leaving 14 bases between them. The CDR3 DNA sequence: TGTGCCAGCAGCAACCAACAGGGAGGTGAAGCTTTCTTT. It codes for CASSNQQGGEAFF.

This clonotype was counted many times. One end of the junction does not line up with germline, which may come from a read error. This chain links TRBV7-2 with TRBJ1-6, with D hard to call. Germline loops: CDR1 SGHTA, CDR2 FQGNSA. This CDR3 has 15 amino acids. CDR3 region: CASSLEGYPNSPLHF. The CDR3 DNA reads as TGTGCCAGCAGCTTAGAGGGTTACCCTAATTCTCCCCTCCACTTT.

This clonotype came up many times. This chain joins TRBV4-2 and TRBJ2-6; perhaps TRBD1 as D (6 bases). V lost 4 bases and J lost 2, with 9 bases in between. The germline V gene encodes CDR1 LGHNA and CDR2 YNFKEQ. The CDR3 totals 15 residues. The CDR3 DNA reads as TGTGCCAGCAGCCCGAGGGGGACTGGGGCCAACGTCCTGACTTTC. The encoded protein is CASSPRGTGANVLTF.

This clonotype was detected a few times. The rearrangement links TRBV7-9 to TRBJ2-1; 7 positions match TRBD1. The germline V gene encodes CDR1 SEHNR and CDR2 FQNEAQ (reference sequence). V dropped 5 bases and J dropped 4; count of bases not matched to a gene: 5. The CDR3 is 14 amino acids. Here the CDR3 DNA reads TGTGCCAGCAGCCCCGACAGGGAATACAATGAGCAGTTCTTC. It specifies CASSPDREYNEQFF.

This clonotype was counted ten times or more. The chain combines TRBV12-3 or TRBV12-4 with TRBJ1-1, with D possibly matching TRBD1 (6 bases). The CDR3 has 15 amino acids. Trimming stripped 6 bases from V and 3 bases from J, with 17 bases between. Here the CDR3 DNA reads TGTGCCAGCAGCCCTACCGGGTGGGGGCACACTGAAGCTTTCTTT. Protein product: CASSPTGWGHTEAFF.

A few counts support this clonotype. The chain uses TRBV21-1 and TRBJ1-1; TRBD1, the D gene given by the table, was not confirmed from the DNA. TRBV21-1 is a listed pseudogene. This CDR3 is 19 amino acids long. The CDR3 loop is CASSKDGGAPIIENTEAFF. In DNA, the CDR3 is TGTGCCAGCAGCAAAGACGGGGGAGCGCCCATCATAGAGAACACTGAAGCTTTCTTT.

This clonotype was counted at least ten times. The rearrangement joins TRBV27 to TRBJ2-7; 7 positions match TRBD2. The CDR3 is made up of 15 amino acids. CDR1 and CDR2 from the germline V gene are MNHEY and SMNVEV (reference sequence). With 6 bases clipped from V and 4 bases from J, the junction kept 12 bases outside the gene matches. The CDR3 nucleotides read TGTGCCAGCAGGGGGACGGGCGGGGGATCTTACGAGCAGTACTTC. Translation: CASRGTGGGSYEQYF.

This clonotype was observed many times. This chain joins TRBV4-2 and TRBJ2-7, with 9 bases lining up with TRBD1. Germline V CDR1 and CDR2: LGHNA, YNFKEQ. The J segment lost 4 bases and the V segment lost 0 bases, leaving 13 bases of the junction unmatched. The CDR3 has 18 amino acids. In nucleotides, the CDR3 is TGTGCCAGCAGCCAAGATCCTATCACCGGGACAGGGTTTTACGAGCAGTACTTC. Protein sequence: CASSQDPITGTGFYEQYF.

This clonotype was detected ten times or more. The rearrangement uses TRBV20-1 and TRBJ2-7, with no clear D. This CDR3 region has 12 residues. CDR1 and CDR2 from the germline V gene are DFQATT and SNEGSKA (reference sequence). The V gene lost 0 bases and the J gene lost 3 bases, with 6 bases spanning the gap. The CDR3 region is CSARDVSYEQYF. Written as DNA, the CDR3 is TGCAGTGCTAGAGACGTCAGCTACGAGCAGTACTTC.

This clonotype was seen repeatedly, ten times or more. V usage is TRBV3-1 and J usage is TRBJ1-3; D unclear. This CDR3 contains 18 residues. Germline loops: CDR1 LGHDT, CDR2 YNNKEL (reference sequence). The V gene lost 3 bases and the J gene lost 2 bases, with 20 bases spanning the gap. The CDR3 sequence: CASSHGPPDLPAGNTIYF. Written as DNA, the CDR3 is TGTGCCAGCAGCCACGGCCCCCCCGATCTCCCGGCTGGAAACACCATATATTTT.

This clonotype was counted ten times or more. V usage is TRBV9 and J usage is TRBJ2-5, with D perhaps TRBD1 (5 bases). With 3 bases removed from V and 1 base from J, the gap between germline ends came to 10 bases. Germline values: CDR1 SGDLS, CDR2 YYNGEE. CDR3 length equals 14 residues. Here the CDR3 DNA reads TGTGCCAGCAGCGCGACAGCGCTCCAAGAGACCCAGTACTTC. The encoded protein is CASSATALQETQYF.

This clonotype has more than one count but fewer than ten. CDR3 nucleotide sequence: TGTGCCAGCAGTCTGAAAGTGTACAGCAAGATAATAGATCAGCCCCAGCATTTT. Translating it yields CASSLKVYSKIIDQPQHF. The chain carries TRBV12-3 or TRBV12-4 and TRBJ1-5; no reliable D call. This CDR3 has 18 amino acids. V lost 5 bases to trimming and J lost 5 bases, with 25 bases between them.

This clonotype was seen a few times. The chain uses TRBV28 and TRBJ1-2; no firm D call. V was clipped by 2 bases and J by 6 bases, with 10 bases between them. The germline V gene has CDR1 MDHEN and CDR2 SYDVKM. The CDR3 has 13 amino acids. The CDR3 DNA reads TGTGCCAGCAGTTTAGGGTCCTTGAATGGCTACACCTTC. Translated, it gives CASSLGSLNGYTF.

The chain carries TRBV7-9 and TRBJ1-4; no definite D call. Germline V gene lookup returns CDR1 SEHNR and CDR2 FQNEAQ (reference sequence). The CDR3 spans 17 residues. Trimming left V 2 bases short and J 8 bases short, with 21 bases between. The CDR3 nucleotides are TGTGCCAGCAGCTTACAGCTAAACAGAGGTTTAAGCGAAAAACTGTTTTTT. Translating gives CASSLQLNRGLSEKLFF.

This clonotype was seen at least ten times. This chain connects TRBV28 to TRBJ2-1; 15 bases match TRBD2. Trimming cost V 5 bases and J 7 bases; bases outside gene matches: 3. The germline V gene encodes CDR1 MDHEN and CDR2 SYDVKM. This CDR3 spans 15 amino acids. CDR3 nucleotides: TGTGCCAGCAGTCCCGGGACTAGCGGGGGGAATGAGCAGTTCTTC. It codes for CASSPGTSGGNEQFF.

This clonotype turned up a few times. The chain has TRBV5-1 and TRBJ2-7; 11 bases match TRBD2. Germline CDR1 SGHRS, CDR2 YFSETQ. The CDR3 loop spans 13 amino acids. The V gene end was trimmed by 5 bases and the J gene end by 5 bases; junction bases not matched to a gene: 3. CDR3 sequence reads: CASRLAGVHEQYF. CDR3 in DNA: TGCGCCAGCAGACTAGCGGGGGTCCACGAGCAGTACTTC.

This clonotype was seen more than once but under ten times. V and J are TRBV7-8 and TRBJ2-7, with 8 bases fitting TRBD1. Germline V gene sequence: CDR1 SGHVS, CDR2 FQNEAQ. The CDR3 is 15 residues long. J gave up 0 bases and V 4 bases, and 5 bases lay outside the gene matches. The CDR3 DNA reads TGTGCCAGCAGCTCTTCCGGGACAGGCTCCTACGAGCAGTACTTC. Its protein product is CASSSSGTGSYEQYF.

The chain carries TRBV9 and TRBJ1-2; no reliable D call. Trimming cost V 3 bases and J 8 bases, with 14 bases left between them. Per the germline V gene, CDR1 is SGDLS and CDR2 is YYNGEE. This CDR3 comprises 13 residues. The CDR3 DNA reads TGTGCCAGCAGCGCTTCTCGACAAGTGGGCTACACCTTC. This encodes CASSASRQVGYTF.

This chain connects TRBV5-6 to TRBJ1-1, with unresolved D. Trimming removed 3 bases at V and 3 bases at J, with 6 bases between. There are 12 residues in the CDR3. Germline CDR1 reads SGHDT; CDR2 reads YYEEEE. In nucleotides, the CDR3 is TGTGCCAGCAGCTCGGGTTACACTGAAGCTTTCTTT. Translating it yields CASSSGYTEAFF.

This chain connects TRBV3-1 to TRBJ1-1; possibly TRBD1 for D (6 bases). The CDR3 extends over 14 amino acids. Germline CDR1 LGHDT, CDR2 YNNKEL (reference sequence). V was clipped by 4 bases and J by 10 bases, with 19 bases between them. The CDR3 here is CASSPRSGGSGAFF. In nucleotides, the CDR3 is TGTGCCAGCAGCCCACGTTCCGGGGGCTCCGGAGCTTTCTTT.

This clonotype has just a few counts. The gene calls are TRBV4-1 and TRBJ1-5; TRBD1 might be the D (6 bases). The V and J ends lost 5 bases and 1 base respectively, with 15 bases between them. This CDR3 is built from 16 residues. Germline V CDR1 and CDR2: MGHRA, YSYEKL. CDR3 loop: CASSSTGQGSNQPQHF. The CDR3 DNA sequence: TGCGCCAGCAGCTCCACTGGGCAGGGGAGCAATCAGCCCCAGCATTTT.